This T cell receptor (beta chain) came from a study of human T cells and chemical hapten exposure. TCRdb reanalysed the RACE reads using MiXCR and keeps one entry per CDR3 protein. This table has more than 150,000 distinct CDR3 sequences, more than 25% appearing once. This clonotype was counted a few times. Its antigen is unknown. CDR1 LGHNA and CDR2 YSLEER come from the germline V gene. The CDR3 is made up of 15 amino acids. V shed 4 bases, J shed 3 bases, and the junction held 2 bases outside the gene matches. The time point denotes: pre-sensitization, week 0. The sample's treatment: therapeutic diphenylcyclopropenone sensitization with weekly scalp DPC. Findings and caveats of the study: Positively correlated with patch test score were the counts of PT1 expanded TCRs.

This receptor was taken from a woman in her thirties with alopecia areata. Some clones in this sample may be carry-over from other donors' samples. Specimen: whole blood, collected in connection with sensitization to the hapten diphenylcyclopropenone (DPC). V usage is TRBV4-3 and J usage is TRBJ2-7; 14 bases fit TRBD2. CDR3 in DNA: TGCGCCAGCAGCCGTGGGACTAGCGGGAGCTACGAGCAGTACTTC. It yields the protein CASSRGTSGSYEQYF.